This TCR beta chain was documented in a study of T cell responses to AZD1222 COVID-19 vaccine (dated by TCRdb to the early 2020s). Broadly, across the study: AZD1222 recipients given second doses at about 4 weeks or at about 12 weeks were pooled, since spike-specific TCR depth and breadth were not found to differ between the two schedules. A total of 230 or so trial participants underwent TCR sequencing, of whom nearly 210 received two doses of AZD1222 and about 25 received two doses of the MenACWY control vaccine. Trial participants were enrolled by age into subgroups of 18-55, 56-69 and 70-plus years, and 148, 28 and 57 TCR-sequenced participants, respectively, were included in these subgroups.

Per the germline V gene, SQVTM is the CDR1 and ANQGSEA is the CDR2. At the junction V is shortened by 3 bases and J by 6 bases; bases outside the gene matches: 8. The CDR3 runs 14 amino acids, cysteine and phenylalanine included. The retained sequence is limited to the CDR3, 42 bases, with the frame set at the first base. Paper-wide results and their limitations: A significant rise in spike-specific TCR breadth and depth was observed after two AZD1222 doses relative to day 0 and relative to MenACWY recipients. The vaccine-associated CD4 TCRs covered the entire spike protein, and the dominant responses fell in regions 160-218 and 743-854. Reportedly, almost half of the unique spike-specific TCRs recognized epitopes lying outside the regions that are mutated in the B.1.351 and B.1.1.7 variants. Conclusions about previously exposed vaccinees are limited, since just a handful of AZD1222 recipients were seropositive for SARS-CoV-2 at baseline. Most participants were white British and females outnumbered males, and the authors suggested that clonal diversity may have been underestimated. Because no day 14 peak-response samples were available, the repertoires could be characterized only after the peak T cell response. In the small 56-69-year group, the increase in depth fell short of significance, most likely because of low power.

A note on this clone: This clone's antigen is unknown. One base away there is no much larger clone; base qualities are not given.

The CDR3 regions of human TCRbeta chains were analyzed by immunosequencing. The original methods were these. TCRs in the repertoires were matched against a reference library of SARS-CoV-2-specific TCRs that had been generated with the MIRA antigen-specificity platform. Breadth was defined as the fraction of unique TCRs that were SARS-CoV-2-associated. Depth was defined as the fraction of total T cells that were SARS-CoV-2-associated. Using the MIRA data, each spike-specific TCR was assigned both to the spike region to which the TCR was reactive and to a CD4 or CD8 class. Log10-transformed breadth and depth values were compared by one-way ANOVA with Sidak's multiple comparisons tests. TCRdb holds this immuneACCESS table with in-frame rearrangements only. Some clones are missing; in checked studies, unresolved V genes explain under half, and the rest has no known cause. V, J and clone size were drawn from that table, and D and trimming were deduced from the DNA. The table for this sample lists roughly 130,000 clones; approximately 85% of them were counted only once. Clones ranked in the top ten supply approximately 1.7% of the sample.

According to the study, the label for this sample's time point signals: baseline before first vaccination. The vaccinee samples were drawn from two UK trials, COV001 and COV002, one of which was a single-blind randomized controlled phase 2/3 trial testing AZD1222 (ChAdOx1 nCoV-19) in healthy adults. For TCRbeta chain sequencing, PBMC samples were collected from trial participants at day 0 and at day 28 after the second dose. Source: peripheral blood, taken on day 0 of AZD1222 vaccination. The clonotype originates from an adult in good health. The rearranged chain carries TRBV29-1 and TRBJ1-1, with TRBD1 identical over 9 junction bases. The CDR3 region has the sequence CSVDFETGGSEAFF. The sequence in DNA is TGCAGCGTTGATTTCGAGACAGGGGGATCTGAAGCTTTCTTT. Here the CDR3 is joined to the reference TRBV29-1 and TRBJ1-1 genes, and the full variable domain is: SAVISQKPSRDICQRGTSLTIQCQVDSQVTMMFWYRQQPGQSLTLIATANQGSEATYESGFVIDKFPISRPNLTFSTLTVSNMSPEDSSIYLCSVDFETGGSEAFFGQGTRLTVV.